In this sample, the clone carrying this T cell receptor (beta chain) turned up many times. Its antigen is currently unknown. The sample originates from a study of CD8 T cells in ankylosing spondylitis. Overall study findings and caveats: The authors found the disease-linked clones to be CD8+ and relatively rare in peripheral blood. It was reported that disease-linked clones were significantly enriched in matched ankylosing spondylitis synovial fluid. In ankylosing spondylitis blood, a motif of eight highly homologous TCR beta variants appeared characteristic.

Germline V gives CDR1 LGHDT, CDR2 YNNKEL (reference sequence). CDR3 length: 12 residues. Trimming left V 1 base short and J 7 bases short, with 4 bases between. In making TCR beta libraries, quantitative 5'-RACE with molecular barcodes was used. TCRdb independently ran MiXCR on the 5' RACE reads; one entry per CDR3 protein. The data show roughly 700,000 distinct CDR3 sequences, around 19% seen once. The sequence came from a male donor with ankylosing spondylitis. This chain connects TRBV3-1 to TRBJ2-2; D not resolved. The sequencing input was blood, either unsorted or a sorted T cell fraction (not recorded which). CDR3 in DNA: TGTGCCAGCAGCCAAGCCCGCGGGGAGCTGTTTTTT. Its protein product is CASSQARGELFF.